Following are 16 T cell receptor beta chains from one sample sequenced in a study of T cells in localized non-small cell lung cancer. Assay used: immunoSEQ multiplex PCR; TCRdb lists only in-frame clones, some missing. The sample carries under 50,000 clones, approximately 90% recorded once. Sample: PBMCs, taken before any cancer treatment. Source of these receptors: a man aged 35-75 years with stage II lung adenocarcinoma.

J is TRBJ2-3 and V is TRBV27, with 11 bases fitting TRBD2. Germline-derived CDR1 and CDR2 are MNHEY and SMNVEV (reference sequence). This CDR3 is built from 18 residues. V trimming: 3 bases; J trimming: 0 bases; junction bases outside the gene matches: 8. The CDR3 loop is CASSFLAGGTTSTDTQYF. DNA for the CDR3: TGTGCCAGCAGTTTCCTAGCGGGGGGCACGACAAGCACAGATACGCAGTATTTT.

The chain recombines TRBV10-2 with TRBJ1-3; 7 nucleotides line up with TRBD1. Trimming removed 2 bases from V and 0 bases from J; junction bases left unmatched: 4. The germline V gene has CDR1 WSHSY and CDR2 SAAADI. This CDR3 comprises 16 residues. The CDR3 DNA sequence: TGCGCCAGCAGTGAGCGGACAGGTCGCTCTGGAAACACCATATATTTT. Translation gives CASSERTGRSGNTIYF.

This chain connects TRBV7-8 to TRBJ2-2; 8 positions agree with TRBD2. CDR3 length equals 18 residues. The germline V gene has CDR1 SGHVS and CDR2 FQNEAQ. V was pared by 5 bases and J by 3 bases, with 14 bases of the junction left unmatched. CDR3 amino acids: CASSREGRGAGDTGELFF. The CDR3 DNA follows: TGTGCCAGCAGCAGAGAGGGAAGGGGAGCGGGGGACACCGGGGAGCTGTTTTTT.

This clone was counted a single time. This chain connects TRBV7-6 to TRBJ2-5, with 10 bases that match TRBD2. The germline gives CDR1 SGHVS, CDR2 FNYEAQ. V dropped 1 base and J dropped 4; count of bases not matched to a gene: 9. CDR3 size: 17 residues. The CDR3 spells CASSLELAGRVRETQYF. The CDR3 DNA reads TGTGCCAGCAGCTTAGAACTAGCGGGAAGGGTGAGAGAGACCCAGTACTTC.

V gene TRBV11-2 combines with J gene TRBJ2-5, with 7 bases identical to TRBD1. The ends lost 4 bases at V and 2 bases at J; junction bases unmatched: 4. CDR3 length: 14 amino acids. Germline V gene sequence: CDR1 SGHAT, CDR2 FQNNGV. This chain's CDR3 is CASSSTGVQETQYF. In nucleotides, the CDR3 is TGTGCCAGCAGCTCAACAGGGGTACAAGAGACCCAGTACTTC.

The chain employs TRBV6-5 and TRBJ2-7, with D maybe TRBD2 (5 bases). Germline V gene sequence: CDR1 MNHEY, CDR2 SVGAGI. Trimming cost V 5 bases and J 7 bases, with 15 bases left between them. The CDR3 spans 13 residues. The CDR3 nucleotides read TGTGCCAGCAGTGAAACCTTTTCGGGGGAGCAGTACTTC. Protein: CASSETFSGEQYF.

A single count supports this clone. The chain links TRBV29-1 to TRBJ1-5; D might be TRBD1 (6 bases). V gave up 4 bases and J gave up 1 base, with 32 bases separating them. The CDR3 runs 21 residues. The germline gives CDR1 SQVTM, CDR2 ANQGSEA. DNA for the CDR3: TGCAGCGTTGCCCTATTATATTCCCCGGGGGGGGCAGGAAGGAGCAATCAGCCCCAGCATTTT. Protein sequence: CSVALLYSPGGAGRSNQPQHF.

This rearrangement joins TRBV19 to TRBJ2-1, with D possibly TRBD2 on 5 matching bases. V was pared by 4 bases and J by 0 bases, with 7 bases between. Germline lookup yields CDR1 LNHDA and CDR2 SQIVND (reference sequence). The CDR3 loop spans 14 amino acids. CDR3 bases: TGTGCCAGTAGTACGGGGATCTCCTACAATGAGCAGTTCTTC. Its protein is CASSTGISYNEQFF.

The rearrangement uses TRBV19 and TRBJ1-5, with a weak D call TRBD1 (5 bases). This CDR3 has 13 amino acids. Germline assignment: CDR1 LNHDA and CDR2 SQIVND (reference sequence). Trimming shortened V by 7 bases and J by 5 bases, and 12 bases separated the two germline ends. CDR3 DNA: TGTGCCAGTAACATACAGGCCTATCAGCCCCAGCATTTT. It specifies CASNIQAYQPQHF.

This clone came up once. The CDR3 protein is CASTWDRLYGYTF. In DNA, the CDR3 is TGTGCCAGCACTTGGGACAGGTTATATGGCTACACCTTC. The genes are TRBV28 and TRBJ1-2; TRBD1 matches at 8 bases. Trimming removed 7 bases from V and 5 bases from J; junction bases left unmatched: 6. Germline V gene lookup returns CDR1 MDHEN and CDR2 SYDVKM. The CDR3 sequence is 13 residues long.

The J gene is TRBJ2-5, the V gene TRBV5-1; 8 nucleotides align to TRBD1. The CDR3 consists of 15 residues. From germline, CDR1 is SGHRS and CDR2 YFSETQ. The trim removed 0 bases at V and 1 base at J, leaving 2 bases unmatched. CDR3 region: CASSLGGQVQETQYF. The CDR3 nucleotides are TGCGCCAGCAGCTTGGGGGGACAGGTCCAAGAGACCCAGTACTTC.

The rearrangement joins TRBV18 to TRBJ1-5, with D perhaps TRBD1 (6 bases). The germline V gene encodes CDR1 KGHSH and CDR2 LQKENI. With 3 bases removed from V and 5 bases from J, the gap between germline ends came to 14 bases. This CDR3 region has 15 residues. The CDR3 DNA is TGTGCCAGCTCACCCCCGGGGGGCCAATATCAGCCCCAGCATTTT. Its translation: CASSPPGGQYQPQHF.

The chain employs TRBV4-2 and TRBJ1-6, with D perhaps TRBD1 (6 bases). V dropped 1 base and J dropped 10 bases, with 8 bases sitting between them. CDR3 length equals 13 residues. Germline V gene lookup returns CDR1 LGHNA and CDR2 YNFKEQ. This CDR3 is CASSQVTGSPLHF. The CDR3 DNA is TGTGCCAGCAGCCAAGTGACAGGCTCACCCCTCCACTTT.

This chain uses TRBV27 with TRBJ1-5; D gene unclear. Germline V lookup: CDR1 MNHEY, CDR2 SMNVEV (reference sequence). Trimming cost V 3 bases and J 3 bases, with 6 bases left between them. CDR3 length: 13 amino acids. Here the CDR3 reads CASSFFVNQPQHF. Written as DNA, the CDR3 is TGTGCCAGCAGTTTTTTCGTCAATCAGCCCCAGCATTTT.

This rearrangement joins TRBV27 to TRBJ2-6; D is unresolved. The CDR3 totals 15 residues. Germline loops: CDR1 MNHEY, CDR2 SMNVEV (reference sequence). V lost 4 bases and J lost 1, with 8 bases in between. The CDR3 loop is CASSSQESGANVLTF. As DNA, the CDR3 is TGTGCCAGCAGTTCCCAGGAGTCTGGGGCCAACGTCCTGACTTTC.

This clone has only a few counts. The genes are TRBV11-1 and TRBJ1-3; TRBD1 agrees at 7 bases. J lost 4 bases, V lost 7 bases, and 7 bases had no gene match. Looked up from germline, CDR1 is SGHAT and CDR2 is FQDESV (reference sequence). This CDR3 has 14 amino acids. CDR3 sequence (DNA): TGTGCCAGCAACGACGGACAGGAGGGAAACACCATATATTTT. Its protein is CASNDGQEGNTIYF.